The present T cell receptor (beta chain) was sequenced within a study of blood T cell repertoires in COVID-19. Turning to the study itself: Acute-phase and convalescent COVID-19 samples originated in the United States, Italy and Spain.

V dropped 5 bases and J dropped 7; count of bases not matched to a gene: 19. This CDR3 region has 19 residues. Germline CDR1 and CDR2: KGHSH and LQKENI. Authors' methods: Nucleated cell number was recorded as an estimate derived from reference gene primer amplification. Profiled with immunoSEQ multiplex PCR; TCRdb holds only in-frame clones, not every one. D and trimming come from the DNA, and the V and J calls and clone size come from that table. The sample includes around 300,000 clones, 89% of them seen just once. The chain recombines TRBV18 with TRBJ1-6, with 8 bases identical to TRBD1. The receptor was isolated from a man in his fifties with acute or convalescent COVID-19. The sequenced sample was peripheral blood. The CDR3 DNA is TGTGCCAGCTCAGGAATCGGACAGGGTCTAGGAGGGGAGAATTCACCCCTCCACTTT. This gives the protein CASSGIGQGLGGENSPLHF.